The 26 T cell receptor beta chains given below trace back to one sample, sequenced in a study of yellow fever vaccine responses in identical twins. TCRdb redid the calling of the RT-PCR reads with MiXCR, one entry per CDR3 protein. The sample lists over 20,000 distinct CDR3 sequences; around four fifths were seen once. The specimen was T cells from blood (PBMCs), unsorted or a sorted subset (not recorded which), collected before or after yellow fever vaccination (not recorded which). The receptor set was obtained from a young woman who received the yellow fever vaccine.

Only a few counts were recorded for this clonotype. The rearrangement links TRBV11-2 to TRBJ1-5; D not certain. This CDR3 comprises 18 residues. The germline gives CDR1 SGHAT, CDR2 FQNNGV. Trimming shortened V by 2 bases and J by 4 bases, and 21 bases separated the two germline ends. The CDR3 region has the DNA TGTGCCAGCAGCTTAAATCTACCAGGCCAGTTAAAAAATCAGCCCCAGCATTTT. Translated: CASSLNLPGQLKNQPQHF.

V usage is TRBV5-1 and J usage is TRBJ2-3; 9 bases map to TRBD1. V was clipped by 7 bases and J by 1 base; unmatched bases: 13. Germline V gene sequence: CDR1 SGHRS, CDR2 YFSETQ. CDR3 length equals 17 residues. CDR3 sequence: CASGNIQGARGTDTQYF. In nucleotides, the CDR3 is TGCGCCAGCGGAAATATACAGGGGGCGAGAGGCACAGATACGCAGTATTTT. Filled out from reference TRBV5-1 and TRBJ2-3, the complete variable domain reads KAGVTQTPRYLIKTRGQQVTLSCSPISGHRSVSWYQQTPGQGLQFLFEYFSETQRNKGNFPGRFSGRQFSNSRSEMNVSTLELGDSALYLCASGNIQGARGTDTQYFGPGTRLTVL.

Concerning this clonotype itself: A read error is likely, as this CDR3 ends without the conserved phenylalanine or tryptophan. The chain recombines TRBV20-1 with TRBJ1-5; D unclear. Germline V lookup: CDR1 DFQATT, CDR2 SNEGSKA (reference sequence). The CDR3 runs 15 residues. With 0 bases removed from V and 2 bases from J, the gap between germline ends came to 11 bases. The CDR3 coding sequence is TGCAGTGCTAGAGAAGCGGCGGTAGGCAATCAGCCCCAGCATCTT. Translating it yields CSAREAAVGNQPQHL.

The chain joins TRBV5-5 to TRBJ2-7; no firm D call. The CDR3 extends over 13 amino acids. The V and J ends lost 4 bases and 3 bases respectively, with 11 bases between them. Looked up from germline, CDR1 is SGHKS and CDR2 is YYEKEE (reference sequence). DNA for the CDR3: TGTGCCAGCAGCCGACACATGGGCTACGAGCAGTACTTC. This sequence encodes CASSRHMGYEQYF.

The CDR3 sequence: CASSQVPRNTEAFF. The CDR3 DNA sequence: TGTGCCAGCAGCCAAGTTCCAAGAAACACTGAAGCTTTCTTT. The V and J genes are TRBV14 and TRBJ1-1; D ambiguous. The V and J ends lost 1 base and 2 bases respectively, with 8 bases between them. Germline-derived CDR1 and CDR2 are SGHDN and FVKESK. The CDR3 contains 14 residues.

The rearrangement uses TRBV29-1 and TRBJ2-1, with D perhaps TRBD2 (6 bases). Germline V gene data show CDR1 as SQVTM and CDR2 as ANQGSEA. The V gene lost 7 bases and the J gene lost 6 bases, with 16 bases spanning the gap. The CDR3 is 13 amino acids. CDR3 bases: TGCAGCGCCCCTGGGACCGGGGGCAATGAGCAGTTCTTC. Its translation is CSAPGTGGNEQFF.

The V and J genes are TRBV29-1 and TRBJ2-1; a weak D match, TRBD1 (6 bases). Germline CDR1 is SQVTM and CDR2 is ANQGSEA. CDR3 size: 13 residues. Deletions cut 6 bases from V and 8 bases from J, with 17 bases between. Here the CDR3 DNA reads TGCAGCGTCGGTGGACAGAGGGACGATGAGCAGTTCTTC. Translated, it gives CSVGGQRDDEQFF.

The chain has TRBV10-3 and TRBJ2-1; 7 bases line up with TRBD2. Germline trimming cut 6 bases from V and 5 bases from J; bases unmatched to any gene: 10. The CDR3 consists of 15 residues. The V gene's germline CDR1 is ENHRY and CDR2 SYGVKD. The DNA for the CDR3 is TGTGCCATCAGGAGGGAGCAGCGGGGAGACAATGAGCAGTTCTTC. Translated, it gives CAIRREQRGDNEQFF.

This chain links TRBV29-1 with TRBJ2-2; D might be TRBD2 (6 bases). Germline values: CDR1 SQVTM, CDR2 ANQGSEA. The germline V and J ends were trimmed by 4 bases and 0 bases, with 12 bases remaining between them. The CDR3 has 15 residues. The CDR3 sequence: CSVGSSASNTGELFF. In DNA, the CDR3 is TGCAGCGTTGGGTCTAGCGCTTCGAACACCGGGGAGCTGTTTTTT.

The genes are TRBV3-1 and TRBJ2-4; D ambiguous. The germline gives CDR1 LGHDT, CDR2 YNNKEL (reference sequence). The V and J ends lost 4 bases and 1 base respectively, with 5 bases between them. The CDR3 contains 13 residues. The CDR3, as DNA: TGTGCCAGCAGCCCCTCGGCCAAAAACATTCAGTACTTC. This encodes CASSPSAKNIQYF.

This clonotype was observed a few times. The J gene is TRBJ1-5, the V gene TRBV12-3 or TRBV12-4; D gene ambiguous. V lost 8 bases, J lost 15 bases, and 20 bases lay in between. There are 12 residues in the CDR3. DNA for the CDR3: TGTGCCAGCGGCGGGAGCGGGGAAAGGCTGCATTTT. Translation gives CASGGSGERLHF.

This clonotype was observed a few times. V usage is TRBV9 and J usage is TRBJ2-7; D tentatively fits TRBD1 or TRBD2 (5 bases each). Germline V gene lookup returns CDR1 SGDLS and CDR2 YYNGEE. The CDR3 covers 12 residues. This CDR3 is CSIGAAAYEQYF. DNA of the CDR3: TGTTCAATCGGGGCGGCCGCCTACGAGCAGTACTTC.

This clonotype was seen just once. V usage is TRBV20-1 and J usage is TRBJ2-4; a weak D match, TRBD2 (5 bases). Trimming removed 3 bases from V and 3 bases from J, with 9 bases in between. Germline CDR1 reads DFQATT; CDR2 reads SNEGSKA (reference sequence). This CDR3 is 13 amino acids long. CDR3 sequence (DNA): TGCAGTGCTAGTGGACTCAGCAAAAACATTCAGTACTTC. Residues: CSASGLSKNIQYF.

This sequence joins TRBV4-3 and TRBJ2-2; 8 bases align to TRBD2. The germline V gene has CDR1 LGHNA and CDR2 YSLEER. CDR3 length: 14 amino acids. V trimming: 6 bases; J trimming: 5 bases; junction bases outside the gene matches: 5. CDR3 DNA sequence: TGCGCCAGCAGACTAGCGGCAGAGACCGGGGAGCTGTTTTTT. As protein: CASRLAAETGELFF.

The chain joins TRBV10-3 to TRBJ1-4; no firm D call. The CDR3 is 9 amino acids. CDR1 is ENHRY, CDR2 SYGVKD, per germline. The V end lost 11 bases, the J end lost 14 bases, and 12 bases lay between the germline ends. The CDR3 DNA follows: TGTGCCGTCGACCAGCGGCTGTTTTTT. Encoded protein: CAVDQRLFF.

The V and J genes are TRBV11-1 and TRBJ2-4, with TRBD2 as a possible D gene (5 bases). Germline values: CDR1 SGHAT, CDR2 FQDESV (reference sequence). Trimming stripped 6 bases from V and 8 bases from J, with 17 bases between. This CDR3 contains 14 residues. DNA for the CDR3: TGTGCCAGCAGACGACTAACCGGGAACGACATTCAGTACTTC. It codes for CASRRLTGNDIQYF.

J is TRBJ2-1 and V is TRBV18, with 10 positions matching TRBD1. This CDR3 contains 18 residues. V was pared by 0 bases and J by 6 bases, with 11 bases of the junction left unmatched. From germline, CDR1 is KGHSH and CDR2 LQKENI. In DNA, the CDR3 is TGTGCCAGCTCACCACCTGTTAACGCGGGACAGGGGTCCAATGAGCAGTTCTTC. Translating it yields CASSPPVNAGQGSNEQFF.

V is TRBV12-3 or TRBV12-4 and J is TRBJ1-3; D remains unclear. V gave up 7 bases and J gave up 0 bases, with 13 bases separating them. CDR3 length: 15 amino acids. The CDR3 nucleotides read TGTGCCAGCATTAAGGACTCTAGCTCTGGAAACACCATATATTTT. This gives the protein CASIKDSSSGNTIYF.

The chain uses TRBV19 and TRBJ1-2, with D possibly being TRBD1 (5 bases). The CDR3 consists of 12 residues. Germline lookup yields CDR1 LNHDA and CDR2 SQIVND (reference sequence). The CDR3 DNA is TGTGCGTCGGGGCCTCCTAACTATGGCTACACCTTC. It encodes CASGPPNYGYTF.

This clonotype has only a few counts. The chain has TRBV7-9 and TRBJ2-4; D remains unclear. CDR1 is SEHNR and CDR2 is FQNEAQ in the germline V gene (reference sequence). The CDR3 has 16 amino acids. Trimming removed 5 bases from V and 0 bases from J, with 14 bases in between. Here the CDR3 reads CASSRSDRLAKNIQYF. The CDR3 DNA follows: TGTGCCAGCAGCCGGTCCGATCGACTAGCCAAAAACATTCAGTACTTC.

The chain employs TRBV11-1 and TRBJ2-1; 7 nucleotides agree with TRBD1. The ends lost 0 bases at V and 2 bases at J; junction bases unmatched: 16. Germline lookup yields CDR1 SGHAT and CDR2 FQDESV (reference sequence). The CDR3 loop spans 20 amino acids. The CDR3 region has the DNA TGTGCCAGCAGCTTAGCCCTTACACGAACAGGGGAGACTACCTACAATGAGCAGTTCTTC. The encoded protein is CASSLALTRTGETTYNEQFF.

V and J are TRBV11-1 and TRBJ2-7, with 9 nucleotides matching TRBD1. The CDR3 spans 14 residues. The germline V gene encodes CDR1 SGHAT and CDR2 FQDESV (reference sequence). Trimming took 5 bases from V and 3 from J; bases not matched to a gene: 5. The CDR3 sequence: CASSNGTGFYEQYF. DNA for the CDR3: TGTGCCAGCAGCAACGGGACAGGGTTCTACGAGCAGTACTTC.

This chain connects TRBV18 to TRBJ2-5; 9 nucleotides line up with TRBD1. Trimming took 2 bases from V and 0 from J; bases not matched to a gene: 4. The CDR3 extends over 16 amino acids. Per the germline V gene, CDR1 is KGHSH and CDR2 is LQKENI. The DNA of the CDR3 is TGTGCCAGCTCACCATTACAGGGGGCCTACCAAGAGACCCAGTACTTC. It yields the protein CASSPLQGAYQETQYF.

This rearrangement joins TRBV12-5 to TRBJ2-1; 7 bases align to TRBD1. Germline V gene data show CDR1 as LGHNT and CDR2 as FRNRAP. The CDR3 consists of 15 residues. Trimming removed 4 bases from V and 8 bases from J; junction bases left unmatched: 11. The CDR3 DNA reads TGTGCTAGTGGTTCCTACCTGACAGGGAGCTATGAGCAGTTCTTC. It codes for CASGSYLTGSYEQFF.

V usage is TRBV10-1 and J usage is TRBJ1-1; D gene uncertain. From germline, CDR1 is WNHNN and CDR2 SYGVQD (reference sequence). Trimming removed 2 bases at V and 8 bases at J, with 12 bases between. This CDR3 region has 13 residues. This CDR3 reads CASSETPGGEAFF. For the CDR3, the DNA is TGCGCCAGCAGTGAGACACCGGGCGGCGAAGCTTTCTTT.

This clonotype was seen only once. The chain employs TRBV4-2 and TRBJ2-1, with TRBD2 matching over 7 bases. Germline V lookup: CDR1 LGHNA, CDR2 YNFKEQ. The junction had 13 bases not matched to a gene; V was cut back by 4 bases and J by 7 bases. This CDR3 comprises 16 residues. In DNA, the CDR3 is TGTGCCAGCAGCCCAGTGGGCAGCGGGATATCAAATGAGCAGTTCTTC. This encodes CASSPVGSGISNEQFF.